This is a list of T cell receptor beta chains from one sample in a study of shared clonotypes between healthy human individuals. Sequencing was performed with immunoSEQ multiplex PCR; in TCRdb, only in-frame clones are kept and a portion is missing. The table records 2,100,000 or so clones, around 95% of them present only once. Sequenced material: naive CD4+ T cells sorted from blood. The receptor set was obtained from a man between 18 and 35 years old in good health. CDR3s include the opening cysteine and the closing phenylalanine or tryptophan. Each record gives: CDR3 DNA, CDR3 protein, D gene, V gene, clone size, J gene. The D gene is left open where the match is weak. Expanded clones get a size class; other rows say once, few or many, or leave the size out.

TGTGCCAGCAGTTCGGGGACTAGCACAGATACGCAGTATTTT	CASSSGTSTDTQYF	-	TRBV6-1	-	TRBJ2-3
TGTGCCTGGAGGTATTCTGGGGCCAACGTCCTGACTTTC	CAWRYSGANVLTF	-	TRBV30	-	TRBJ2-6
TGTGCCACCAGCAGAGTCTTAAGGGGGGACCAGCCCCAGCATTTT	CATSRVLRGDQPQHF	-	TRBV15	-	TRBJ1-5
TGTGCCAGCAGTGAAGCGCTGAGGGGAGACGAGCAGTACTTC	CASSEALRGDEQYF	-	TRBV6-1	-	TRBJ2-7
TGCGCCAGCAGGTATCAGGGGGCTAATCAGCCCCAGCATTTT	CASRYQGANQPQHF	TRBD1	TRBV10-2	once	TRBJ1-5
TGTGCCAGAACTGTTGTGGCCTTGGGGGAGCAGTACTTC	CARTVVALGEQYF	-	TRBV6-5	-	TRBJ2-7
TGTGCCAGCAGCTTAGCCGGCGAGCAGTACTTC	CASSLAGEQYF	-	TRBV7-2	-	TRBJ2-7
TGTGCCAGCAGCCAATGGGCGAACAGGGGGGGAACCTACGAGCAGTACTTC	CASSQWANRGGTYEQYF	-	TRBV16	-	TRBJ2-7
TGTGCCAGCAGCCTTTACAGGACAGGAAACTATGGCTACACCTTC	CASSLYRTGNYGYTF	TRBD1	TRBV6-5	-	TRBJ1-2
TGTGCCAGCAGTGACGACAGGGTCAACGAGCAGTACTTC	CASSDDRVNEQYF	TRBD1	TRBV2	-	TRBJ2-7
TGTGCCAGCAGCACTTCAGGGGGCGGTAATGAAAAACTGTTTTTT	CASSTSGGGNEKLFF	TRBD1	TRBV5-6	once	TRBJ1-4
TGTGCCAGTAGCGAATCCCCGGGACAGAGGAAGGAGCTGTTTTTT	CASSESPGQRKELFF	TRBD1	TRBV19	-	TRBJ2-2
TGTGCCAGCAGCGTAGAGTCAGGCCTATTTAAGTATGGCTACACCTTC	CASSVESGLFKYGYTF	-	TRBV9	-	TRBJ1-2
TGTGCCAGCAGCTTAGGAACAGGCCCCTACGAGCAGTACTTC	CASSLGTGPYEQYF	-	TRBV11-2	once	TRBJ2-7
TGTGCCAGCAGCTTATCTATAATTAACACCGGGGAGCTGTTTTTT	CASSLSIINTGELFF	-	TRBV7-9	-	TRBJ2-2
TGCGCCAGTAGCTTGGGGCTAGCGGGGAGCACAGATACGCAGTATTTT	CASSLGLAGSTDTQYF	TRBD2	TRBV5-1	-	TRBJ2-3
TGCGCCAGCAGCTTCCTAGCGGGGAGTTATAGCACAGATACGCAGTATTTT	CASSFLAGSYSTDTQYF	TRBD2	TRBV5-1	-	TRBJ2-3
TGCAGCACGGCGACAGGGACGGACACAGATACGCAGTATTTT	CSTATGTDTDTQYF	TRBD1	TRBV29-1	-	TRBJ2-3
TGTGCCAGCAGTTTATGGGCAGGGAGCTACGAGCAGTACTTC	CASSLWAGSYEQYF	-	TRBV28	-	TRBJ2-7
TGTGCCAGCAGCCCGGGGGGGCCGTACAATGAGCAGTTCTTC	CASSPGGPYNEQFF	TRBD2	TRBV7-3	-	TRBJ2-1
TGTGCCAGCAGCCCCCAAGGGACGAAATCTGGAAACACCATATATTTT	CASSPQGTKSGNTIYF	-	TRBV9	-	TRBJ1-3
TGTGCCAGCTCACCACGACGGGGAGCGTACGAGCAGTACTTC	CASSPRRGAYEQYF	-	TRBV18	once	TRBJ2-7
TGTGCCAGCAGTGGGGACGGAAGACTCTATGGCTACACCTTC	CASSGDGRLYGYTF	-	TRBV28	-	TRBJ1-2
TGTGCCAGCAGCTTAGGATGGGGGCCAGGTTTGAACACTGAAGCTTTCTTT	CASSLGWGPGLNTEAFF	-	TRBV7-2	-	TRBJ1-1
TGCGCCAGCAGCGCCCTAGCTCCGGTTGGGGAGAAGCAGTACTTC	CASSALAPVGEKQYF	-	TRBV5-1	-	TRBJ2-7
TGTGCCAGCAGCCAGACTTTGGGCACTAATGAAAAACTGTTTTTT	CASSQTLGTNEKLFF	-	TRBV6-1	-	TRBJ1-4
TGTGCCAGCAGTGAAGCGCTTCTAGGCAGGGCGGGATCTAACTATGGCTACACCTTC	CASSEALLGRAGSNYGYTF	-	TRBV2	-	TRBJ1-2
TGTGCTAGTGGTTTGGGACTAGCGGAGTCCACAGATACGCAGTATTTT	CASGLGLAESTDTQYF	TRBD2	TRBV12-5	-	TRBJ2-3
TGTGCCTGGAGTAAAAAGAGCAATCAGCCCCAGCATTTT	CAWSKKSNQPQHF	-	TRBV30	once	TRBJ1-5
TGTGCCTGGAGTTTACAAGATAATTCACCCCTCCACTTT	CAWSLQDNSPLHF	-	TRBV30	-	TRBJ1-6
TGTGCCAGCAGCTTGGAGGGAGGTATGATTACGCAGTATTTT	CASSLEGGMITQYF	-	TRBV5-4	-	TRBJ2-3
TGTGCCAGCAGCTTATCGGTAGCGGGGGGGCAAGATACGCAGTATTTT	CASSLSVAGGQDTQYF	TRBD2	TRBV11-2	-	TRBJ2-3
TGTGCCAGCAGCTTTGCGGGAGCAATCGAGCAGTACTTC	CASSFAGAIEQYF	TRBD2	TRBV5-4	-	TRBJ2-7
TGCGCCAGCAGCTTGACTAGCGGGGGGGCGGAGACCCAGTACTTC	CASSLTSGGAETQYF	TRBD2	TRBV5-1	few	TRBJ2-5
TGTGCCAGCAGCATCCTCAATGAGCAGTTCTTC	CASSILNEQFF	-	TRBV2	once	TRBJ2-1
TGTGCCAGCAGAACGACAGGGCTTGGAGACCACGAGCAGTACTTC	CASRTTGLGDHEQYF	TRBD1	TRBV6-5	-	TRBJ2-7
TGTGCCAGCAGCTTAGGACTAGCGGGCAATGAGCAGTTCTTC	CASSLGLAGNEQFF	TRBD2	TRBV7-2	few	TRBJ2-1
TGTGCCAGCAGCTCAAGCGGGAGGGCCTCCAATGAGCAGTTCTTC	CASSSSGRASNEQFF	TRBD2	TRBV11-2	-	TRBJ2-1
TGTGCCTGGAGTGTCGGTAGGACTAGCGGGAGGTCCGGGGAGACCCAGTACTTC	CAWSVGRTSGRSGETQYF	TRBD2	TRBV30	-	TRBJ2-5
TGTGCCAGCTCTGCCGGGAGCTCTGGAAACACCATATATTTT	CASSAGSSGNTIYF	-	TRBV18	-	TRBJ1-3
TGTGCCAGCAGTTCTCTTGTGCGGCGGGTATACGAGCAGTACTTC	CASSSLVRRVYEQYF	-	TRBV6-5	-	TRBJ2-7
TGTGCCAGCCAAGCCAGCGCAGTCGCCGGGGAGCTGTTTTTT	CASQASAVAGELFF	-	TRBV19	-	TRBJ2-2
TGTGCCAGCAGCTTAGTATTTACCAGGACAGGGGGCTCCTACGAGCAGTACTTC	CASSLVFTRTGGSYEQYF	TRBD1	TRBV7-9	-	TRBJ2-7
TGTGCCAGCACAGACAGGGGGCTGAGCAATCAGCCCCAGCATTTT	CASTDRGLSNQPQHF	TRBD1	TRBV28	-	TRBJ1-5
TGTGCGACCAGGGGACCCGCCAGAGGTTTCTTT	CATRGPARGFF	-	TRBV28	once	TRBJ1-1
TGTGCCAGCAGTTACCCCCTTAATAATGAGCAGTTCTTC	CASSYPLNNEQFF	-	TRBV6-5	-	TRBJ2-1
TGTGCCAGCAGTCCCCGGGGCCTGAACACTGAAGCTTTCTTT	CASSPRGLNTEAFF	-	TRBV28	-	TRBJ1-1
TGTGCCAGCAGCCAAGTTGATTTCGGGGAGCAGTACTTC	CASSQVDFGEQYF	-	TRBV14	-	TRBJ2-7
TGTGCCAGCAGCCAAACTCCCGGGACAGATAACTATGGCTACACCTTC	CASSQTPGTDNYGYTF	TRBD1	TRBV7-9	-	TRBJ1-2
TGTGCCAGCAGCTCCAGCCGGACAGGTCTTTACGAGCAGTACTTC	CASSSSRTGLYEQYF	TRBD1	TRBV11-2	-	TRBJ2-7
TGTGCCAGCAGGGCCCCACAGGAGATAAGCAATCAGCCCCAGCATTTT	CASRAPQEISNQPQHF	-	TRBV6-6	-	TRBJ1-5
TGTGCCAGCAGGGCCGGGACAGGGTCCACTGAAGCTTTCTTT	CASRAGTGSTEAFF	TRBD1	TRBV5-5	-	TRBJ1-1